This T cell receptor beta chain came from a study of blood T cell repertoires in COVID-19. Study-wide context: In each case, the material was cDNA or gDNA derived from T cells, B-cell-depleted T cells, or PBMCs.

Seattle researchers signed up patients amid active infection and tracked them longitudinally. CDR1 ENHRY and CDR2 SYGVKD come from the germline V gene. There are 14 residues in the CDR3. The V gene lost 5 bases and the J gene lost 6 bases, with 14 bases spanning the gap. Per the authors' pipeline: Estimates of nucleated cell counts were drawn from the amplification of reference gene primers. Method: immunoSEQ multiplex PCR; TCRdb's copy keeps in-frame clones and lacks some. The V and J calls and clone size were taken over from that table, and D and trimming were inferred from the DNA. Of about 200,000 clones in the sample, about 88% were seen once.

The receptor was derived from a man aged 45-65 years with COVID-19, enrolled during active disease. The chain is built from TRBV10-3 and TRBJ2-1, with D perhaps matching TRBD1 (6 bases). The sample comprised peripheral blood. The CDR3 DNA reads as TGTGCCATCAGTACAGGGTTCTCCCGCAATGAGCAGTTCTTC. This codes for CAISTGFSRNEQFF.